This TCR beta chain comes out of a study of early T cells in non-severe SARS-CoV-2 infection. Each CDR3 protein is one row after TCRdb ran MiXCR on the 5' RACE reads. This sample yields roughly 90,000 distinct CDR3 sequences, of which 12% to 15% are seen a single time; roughly 6% belongs to the top ten. V dropped 5 bases and J dropped 5 bases, with 12 bases sitting between them. Germline loops: CDR1 SQVTM, CDR2 ANQGSEA. The CDR3 totals 13 residues. This clonotype was seen at least ten times. This chain uses TRBV29-1 with TRBJ1-4; tentatively, D is TRBD1 (6 bases). The clonotype was recovered from an adult who was a healthcare worker with PCR-confirmed SARS-CoV-2 infection or an uninfected control (not recorded which). Sequencing was done on a sample of whole blood. The CDR3 nucleotides are TGCAGCGTTCAGACAGGCGCGAATGAAAAACTGTTTTTT. It codes for CSVQTGANEKLFF.